What follows describes a single T cell receptor (beta chain). No cognate antigen has been identified for it. It has no much larger one-base neighbor in the sample; base qualities were not kept. This record belongs to a study of cytomegalovirus exposure and HLA in healthy donors (dated by TCRdb to the late 2010s). Notes on the research overall: An earlier analysis of 587 of the donors reported about 300 Gb of sequence data and 117 million unique TCR beta sequences obtained from about 179 million T cells. Approximately 300 gigabases of sequencing data and approximately 91 million unique TCR sequences made up an early release that covered several hundred HLA-typed donors. Among the roughly 400 genotyped donors, about 85% belonged to the genetic ancestry cluster associated with self-reported Caucasian donors. The study aimed to test whether cataloging public T cell receptors could reveal signatures of past pathogen exposure. Using immunosequencing, the study profiled T cell repertoires from 550 to 750 subjects and related those repertoires to cytomegalovirus serostatus. Besides the first cohort of hundreds of subjects, a separate validation cohort made up of over 100 different subjects was used. High-throughput TCR immunosequencing, statistical association of individual TCRs with disease status, and machine learning were combined to predict cytomegalovirus infection status. To study patterns of TCR occurrence, a later analysis re-analyzed previously published TCR beta repertoires from 666 donors and added high-resolution HLA genotyping. Rather than drawing on any new phenotypic data, the later analysis identified candidate immune exposures from TCR beta sequences and the way those sequences occurred across donors. An earlier analysis of approximately 630 of the donors applied high-throughput TCR beta sequencing to assess whether each TCR beta V gene segment acted as functional or pseudogenic. Alongside the repertoire data, information on donor age, sex, ethnicity and CMV serostatus was compiled. In a later genetic analysis, genome-wide SNP genotypes for about three fifths of the 666 donors were used, and that subset was treated as a discovery cohort. All discovery cohort repertoires had been generated using a single sequencing platform. HLA typing covered class I and class II loci at four-digit resolution. Typing coverage differed by locus: A, B, C, DRB1 and DQB1 were typed in roughly 620-630 donors, DQA1 in roughly 510, DPA1 in 600 to 610, and DPB1 in 472. Roughly five DR-DQ haplotypes were treated as single units for association and clustering because of strong linkage in the cohort. Across around 400 genotyped donors of the cohort, an average of about 220,000 unique TCR beta nucleotide sequences per donor were sequenced, and approximately 17% of those sequences were non-productive.

Beyond this particular receptor, the publication reports: In an earlier analysis of some 540 of the donors, most TCR beta V segments appeared in productive rearrangements about 87% or about 30% of the time, broadly matching IMGT annotations. Roughly uniform sequencing depth across donors was assumed in presence/absence analyses, although this assumption may not hold. According to a later analysis, parvovirus B19, influenza, CMV and Epstein-Barr virus appeared linked to several top co-occurrence clusters. In this cohort, only TCR beta chains were sequenced, and detectable features were limited by the absence of alpha or paired-chain data. The only immune exposure information available for the cohort was CMV serostatus. While some public TCRs were present in many individuals, most TCR sequences turned up only very rarely across donors. Because the 87-base-pair reads could not distinguish some IMGT-functional V segments, including TRBV6-2 and TRBV6-3, those segments were excluded. The classifier was reported to diagnose cytomegalovirus status with high specificity and sensitivity in both the original and validation cohorts. In vitro tests confirmed that a few of the cytomegalovirus-associated TCR beta chains recognize cytomegalovirus antigens. According to a later analysis, TCR association rates differed among HLA loci, with DRB1 alleles showing the most associated TCRs and HLA-C alleles showing the fewest. In the study, some 160 TCR beta chains were listed as associated with cytomegalovirus. A later genetic analysis associated a missense DCLRE1C variant with V-gene and J-gene trimming of TCR beta chains, and an independent cohort replicated the association. In a later analysis, HLA-associated TCR beta chains were found to be more clonally expanded and to have lower generation probabilities than equally common non-associated chains. Because HLA typing was missing for some donors at each locus, association tests included only the typed subset. It was suggested by the authors that the approach could potentially be generalized to other disease states and immunological phenotypes. Because counts were too low, more than 15 rarely observed V segments, including chromosome 9 orphons, were excluded from the earlier analysis of around 590 of the donors. Assigning TCR associations to individual alleles was difficult when HLA alleles, especially DR and DQ, strongly co-occurred. A cluster of highly shared sequence variants was judged likely to represent a technical artifact of the sequencing pipeline. Linkage disequilibrium might explain the correlated functional status among segregating V segments, but an unknown experimental factor could not be ruled out. A later genetic analysis reported fewer N-insertions in productive TCRs among donors in an Asian-associated ancestry cluster than the roughly 620-donor mean. A later analysis associated some 17,000 TCR beta sequences with specific HLA alleles at a false discovery rate of 0.05. A further reported finding was that TCR beta sequences accurately predicted the HLA-A and HLA-B alleles for most subjects in the first cohort. A later analysis found that most CMV-associated TCR beta chains appeared HLA-restricted, with HLA associations seemingly driven largely by CMV exposure.

The library was built by means of the immunoSEQ multiplex PCR assay. The multiplex PCR relied on a mix of 60 forward primers for TCR Vbeta segments and 13 reverse primers for TCR Jbeta segments. A multiplex PCR assay on genomic DNA amplified the CDR3 region of rearranged TCR beta genes. The Illumina HiSeq System was used to sequence the amplified TCR beta libraries as 87-base-pair reads. In the paper's pipeline: Across the 666 repertoires, a later analysis counted 80 million or so unique TCR beta chains, 9 million to 14 million of which were shared by at least two donors. Raw reads were error-corrected and collapsed into unique sequences by a nearest-neighbor algorithm in which closely related sequences were merged to remove PCR and sequencing errors. Alignment of CDR3 sequences to IMGT reference sequences was used to assign V, D and J gene segments. Each retained sequence needed at least a six-nucleotide match to both a V gene segment and a J gene segment. A rearrangement counted as productive if the CDR3 had no stop codons and remained in frame with V and J, and every other rearrangement counted as non-productive. Following IMGT convention, CDR3 was defined as the stretch from the second conserved V-encoded cysteine up to the conserved J-encoded phenylalanine. The earlier analysis of around 640 of the donors excluded sequences that lacked an unambiguous match to a single V gene segment. In an earlier analysis of several hundred of the donors, a V segment was called functional when productive rearrangements were above 56.7%, and segregating when the standard deviation between donors exceeded 5%. A statistical classification framework was built to diagnose cytomegalovirus status from the catalog of TCR beta chain sequences. V and J gene assignment, in a later analysis, came from comparing TCR nucleotide sequences with IMGT/GENE-DB human TR gene sequences. The TCRdist pipeline was used in a later analysis to assign CDR3 sequences and most-parsimonious VDJ recombination scenarios. In a later analysis, each TCR beta chain was defined by its CDR3 amino acid sequence together with its V-gene family, and reads without a unique V-gene family were excluded. To address suspected cross-contamination and a sequencing artifact, a later analysis removed a few hundred highly shared, low-generation-probability nucleotide sequences. In a later analysis, a clonal expansion index was calculated for each public chain from normalized within-repertoire ranks of inferred template counts. In a later analysis, generation probabilities were computed using a VDJ recombination model fitted to out-of-frame rearrangements, and the results were checked against IGoR. Hypergeometric tests were used in a later analysis to score TCR-TCR, TCR-HLA and TCR-CMV co-occurrence, with a repertoire-size bias correction applied to the TCR pairs. A later analysis estimated false discovery rates by permuting HLA or CMV assignments 20 times. In a later analysis, co-occurring TCRs were grouped using DBSCAN, with TCRdist sequence similarity added in when clustering inside HLA-allele-positive subsets. Repertoires with fewer than 30,000 or more than 120,000 public chains, plus five repertoires with anomalous nucleotide sharing, were excluded from co-occurrence clustering. In TCRdb, the immuneACCESS table is reduced to in-frame sequences with V and J assigned. These tables do not hold every clone; where another copy was compared, an unresolved V gene accounts for under half, and the others remain unexplained. That table gives V, J and clone size, and the DNA gave D and trimming. The sample table holds 150,000 to 200,000 clones, of which 79% were seen once. The top ten clonotypes cover under 4.5% of the sample.

From a lookup of the germline V gene, CDR1 and CDR2 are ENHRY and SYGVKD. V and J lose 6 bases and 10 bases, and a span of 16 bases separates them. The CDR3, cysteine through phenylalanine, is 14 amino acids long. The read is trimmed to its CDR3 DNA, 42 bases read in frame from base 1. The cohort consisted of 600 to 700 healthy bone marrow donors. At the time of sampling, all cohort members were nominally healthy, though unrecorded immune exposures were likely present. The donor tested CMV seropositive and was one of the 289 seropositive cohort members. Every donor gave a peripheral blood sample, and the peripheral blood mononuclear cells from that sample were used for TCR beta sequencing. Genomic DNA extraction from the blood cell samples was performed with the Qiagen DNeasy Blood Extraction Kit.

Sequencing was done on a sample of PBMCs. This TCR was recovered from a woman in her twenties or thirties in good health and CMV-seropositive. The V and J segments used are TRBV10-3 and TRBJ1-6; the D region possibly corresponds to TRBD1 (6 bases align). The CDR3: CAIRTQGMNSPLHF. Read as DNA, the sequence is TGTGCCATCAGGACACAGGGTATGAACTCACCCCTCCACTTT.